The source of this T cell receptor (beta chain) is a study of beta chain features in type 1 diabetes. The CDR3 is 16 amino acids. CDR1 and CDR2 (germline): SGHTA, FQGNSA. The ends lost 5 bases at V and 0 bases at J; junction bases unmatched: 7. As every portion of the isolated RNA was reverse transcribed, the sequencing read expressed TCRB transcripts. Assay used: immunoSEQ multiplex PCR; TCRdb lists only in-frame clones, some missing. Of under 300,000 clones in the sample, 8% were seen once. This sequence originates from a woman aged 18-29 years in good health. V gene TRBV7-2 combines with J gene TRBJ1-5, with 7 bases lining up with TRBD1. The sample was central memory CD4+ T cells from blood. CDR3 sequence reads: CASSQQGTYSNQPQHF. For the CDR3, the DNA is TGTGCCAGCAGCCAACAGGGGACCTATAGCAATCAGCCCCAGCATTTT.